A single sample is the source of the 15 T cell receptor beta chains below, sequenced in a study of blood T cell repertoires in COVID-19. Only in-frame clones appear in the TCRdb table, and some are missing; sequencing was by immunoSEQ multiplex PCR. The sample has 190,000 or so clones, approximately 78% seen once. Sample: peripheral blood. The receptors were gathered from a woman older than 75 with active or convalescent COVID-19.

This clone was observed a handful of times. The chain is built from TRBV19 and TRBJ1-2; TRBD1 matches 7 bases. The CDR3 is made up of 14 amino acids. Germline V CDR1 and CDR2: LNHDA, SQIVND (reference sequence). V shed 6 bases and J 4 bases; nucleotides not matched to a gene: 8. The DNA of the CDR3 is TGTGCCAGTAGACTCACAGGGGTTGGCTATGGCTACACCTTC. It is translated as CASRLTGVGYGYTF.

DNA for the CDR3: TGTGCCAGCAGCTCCGGGACAGCGCTAAACACCATATATTTT. Its protein product is CASSSGTALNTIYF. The V and J genes are TRBV6-2 or TRBV6-3 and TRBJ1-3, with 7 bases lining up with TRBD1. Germline CDR1 is MNHEY and CDR2 is SVGEGT. The CDR3 totals 14 residues. V lost 6 bases and J lost 6; bases outside the gene matches: 8.

This clone was counted only a few times. J is TRBJ1-5 and V is TRBV19, with D tentatively TRBD1 (5 bases). V was cut by 5 bases and J by 4 bases, with 15 bases left in between. The CDR3 is 15 residues long. Germline CDR1 LNHDA, CDR2 SQIVND (reference sequence). In DNA, the CDR3 is TGTGCCAGTAGTCCAGAGGCGACAGAAAATCAGCCCCAGCATTTT. It is translated as CASSPEATENQPQHF.

The rearrangement links TRBV13 to TRBJ2-4; unclear D gene. The CDR3 has 14 amino acids. Germline loops: CDR1 PRHDT, CDR2 FYEKMQ (reference sequence). V lost 1 base and J lost 6, with 10 bases in between. This CDR3 reads CASSLVKNRNIQYF. The CDR3 DNA is TGTGCCAGCAGCTTAGTGAAGAATAGAAACATTCAGTACTTC. Drawing the rest from reference TRBV13 and TRBJ2-4, the complete variable domain is AAGVIQSPRHLIKEKRETATLKCYPIPRHDTVYWYQQGPGQDPQFLISFYEKMQSDKGSIPDRFSAQQFSDYHSELNMSSLELGDSALYFCASSLVKNRNIQYFGAGTRLSVL.

The CDR3 nucleotides are TGTGCCAGCAGTGAAGCTGGCGGCCAAGAGACCCAGTACTTC. Its translation: CASSEAGGQETQYF. V and J are TRBV2 and TRBJ2-5; D is unclear. V was pared by 0 bases and J by 1 base, with 6 bases between. The germline gives CDR1 SNHLY, CDR2 FYNNEI. CDR3 size: 14 residues.

V is TRBV5-1 and J is TRBJ2-1; D is unresolved. Between the trimmed V and J ends, which lost 4 bases and 4 bases, there was a span of 9 bases. This CDR3 has 13 residues. Germline lookup yields CDR1 SGHRS and CDR2 YFSETQ. The CDR3 coding sequence is TGCGCCAGCAGCCCAAGAGAGTACAATGAGCAGTTCTTC. Its translation: CASSPREYNEQFF.

The V call is TRBV21-1, the J call TRBJ1-3; the table's D call, TRBD1, has no DNA check behind it. TRBV21-1 represents a pseudogene. The CDR3 sequence is 16 residues long. The CDR3 DNA is TGTGCCAGCAGCAAAGTTGTCAGGGCCTCTGGAAACACCATATATTTT. Translating it yields CASSKVVRASGNTIYF.

The chain joins TRBV7-2 to TRBJ2-7, with 7 bases fitting TRBD2. With 0 bases clipped from V and 3 bases from J, the junction kept 5 bases outside the gene matches. The germline V gene has CDR1 SGHTA and CDR2 FQGNSA. This CDR3 contains 15 residues. The DNA for the CDR3 is TGTGCCAGCAGCTTAGCGGGGAGGGGCCTCTACGAGCAGTACTTC. Its protein is CASSLAGRGLYEQYF. The variable domain in full, completed from reference TRBV7-2 and TRBJ2-7, reads GAGVSQSPSNKVTEKGKDVELRCDPISGHTALYWYRQSLGQGLEFLIYFQGNSAPDKSGLPSDRFSAERTGGSVSTLTIQRTQQEDSAVYLCASSLAGRGLYEQYFGPGTRLTVT.

This clone was observed a handful of times. The genes are TRBV3-1 (or the pseudogene TRBV3-2) and TRBJ1-1; unclear D gene. The ends were cut back, 4 bases at V and 1 base at J, with 7 bases in the middle. This CDR3 is built from 13 residues. CDR1 is LGHDT, CDR2 YNNKEL, per germline (reference sequence). CDR3 sequence (DNA): TGTGCCAGCAGCCCTAGGAGGAACACTGAAGCTTTCTTT. Protein: CASSPRRNTEAFF.

J is TRBJ2-3 and V is TRBV5-8; D remains unclear. The length of the CDR3 is 14 residues. Trimming removed 0 bases at V and 7 bases at J, with 12 bases between. CDR1 is SGHTS and CDR2 is YDEGEE in the germline V gene. The CDR3 here is CASSLGQGLYTQYF. The CDR3 nucleotides are TGTGCCAGCAGCTTGGGACAAGGCCTCTATACGCAGTATTTT.

There are many counts of this clone. CDR3 sequence: CASSWGDRVAYEQYF. The DNA of the CDR3 is TGCGCCAGCAGCTGGGGGGACAGGGTCGCCTACGAGCAGTACTTC. This sequence joins TRBV5-1 and TRBJ2-7, with 9 bases identical to TRBD1. V lost 3 bases and J lost 2; bases outside the gene matches: 6. Per the germline V gene, CDR1 is SGHRS and CDR2 is YFSETQ. This CDR3 contains 15 residues. The full variable domain, with the rest looked up from reference TRBV5-1 and TRBJ2-7, is KAGVTQTPRYLIKTRGQQVTLSCSPISGHRSVSWYQQTPGQGLQFLFEYFSETQRNKGNFPGRFSGRQFSNSRSEMNVSTLELGDSALYLCASSWGDRVAYEQYFGPGTRLTVT.

The rearrangement uses TRBV20-1 and TRBJ2-7; a possible D gene is TRBD1 (5 bases). The V end was cut by 3 bases, the J end by 6 bases, with 18 bases between. There are 14 residues in the CDR3. CDR1 DFQATT and CDR2 SNEGSKA come from the germline V gene (reference sequence). The CDR3 coding sequence is TGCAGTGCTAGTCTAGTAGGGGCCCGGATCGAGCAGTACTTC. It yields the protein CSASLVGARIEQYF.

The count of this clone is one. The chain combines TRBV18 with TRBJ2-7; 8 bases align to TRBD1. The V gene end was trimmed by 2 bases and the J gene end by 4 bases; junction bases not matched to a gene: 10. The germline V gene encodes CDR1 KGHSH and CDR2 LQKENI. There are 16 residues in the CDR3. The DNA of the CDR3 is TGTGCCAGCTCACCATGGGCGGGGACAGGACGATACGAGCAGTACTTC. It yields the protein CASSPWAGTGRYEQYF.

Concerning this clone itself: The sample carries other DNA sequences with the same CDR3. The rearrangement uses TRBV7-9 and TRBJ1-1; D remains unclear. The CDR3 has 15 residues. V was clipped by 5 bases and J by 1 base, with 14 bases between them. In germline, CDR1 is SEHNR, CDR2 FQNEAQ (reference sequence). CDR3 residues: CASSPPGGRNTEAFF. The CDR3 nucleotides read TGTGCCAGCAGCCCCCCTGGAGGGCGGAACACTGAAGCTTTCTTT.

The gene calls are TRBV10-3 and TRBJ2-5; 8 bases match TRBD2. The CDR3 is 12 amino acids. Per germline, CDR1 ENHRY and CDR2 SYGVKD. V shed 10 bases, J shed 2 bases, and the junction held 3 bases outside the gene matches. In DNA, the CDR3 is TGTGCCAGTACTAGCGGTCAAGAGACCCAGTACTTC. Translating gives CASTSGQETQYF.